The 12 T cell receptor beta chains listed next were all sequenced from one sample in a study of blood T cell repertoires in COVID-19. Profiled with immunoSEQ multiplex PCR; TCRdb holds only in-frame clones, not every one. The sample lists 20,000 to 25,000 clones, less than 85% occurring once. What was sequenced was peripheral blood. All receptors come from a man aged 55 to 70 with active COVID-19.

This chain connects TRBV9 to TRBJ2-1, with D possibly matching TRBD2 (6 bases). Germline lookup yields CDR1 SGDLS and CDR2 YYNGEE. V lost 0 bases to trimming and J lost 0 bases, with 10 bases between them. CDR3 length equals 16 residues. CDR3 sequence: CASSVGGVSSYNEQFF. CDR3 DNA sequence: TGTGCCAGCAGCGTAGGGGGGGTAAGCTCCTACAATGAGCAGTTCTTC.

The rearrangement joins TRBV5-8 to TRBJ2-1; 11 nucleotides match TRBD2. In germline, CDR1 is SGHTS, CDR2 YDEGEE. This CDR3 has 16 residues. The ends lost 4 bases at V and 7 bases at J; junction bases unmatched: 10. CDR3 DNA: TGTGCCAGCAGCACATTAGCGGGAGGGCCCGTTAATGAGCAGTTCTTC. It translates to CASSTLAGGPVNEQFF.

J is TRBJ2-1 and V is TRBV11-2; 9 bases agree with TRBD1. With 0 bases clipped from V and 12 bases from J, the junction kept 6 bases outside the gene matches. Germline-derived CDR1 and CDR2 are SGHAT and FQNNGV. The CDR3 runs to 14 residues. CDR3 coding DNA: TGTGCCAGCAGCTTAGAACAGGGGGCGCGTAGGCAGTTCTTC. It yields the protein CASSLEQGARRQFF.

J is TRBJ2-1 and V is TRBV5-1, with 7 bases lining up with TRBD1. Germline CDR1 reads SGHRS; CDR2 reads YFSETQ. Trimming at V came to 1 base and at J to 8 bases, leaving 0 bases not matched to a gene. This CDR3 comprises 12 residues. The CDR3 DNA sequence: TGCGCCAGCAGCTTGACAGGGGATGAGCAGTTCTTC. Amino acid sequence: CASSLTGDEQFF.

The chain joins TRBV9 to TRBJ2-5; D call uncertain. Trimming removed 4 bases from V and 1 base from J, with 8 bases in between. This CDR3 has 13 residues. CDR1 SGDLS and CDR2 YYNGEE come from the germline V gene. The CDR3 region has the DNA TGTGCCAGCAGCTTGGGCATCCAAGAGACCCAGTACTTC. It codes for CASSLGIQETQYF.

The chain has TRBV2 and TRBJ2-7; 8 bases line up with TRBD2. This CDR3 contains 12 residues. V dropped 7 bases and J dropped 1; count of bases not matched to a gene: 0. Per germline, CDR1 SNHLY and CDR2 FYNNEI. Here the CDR3 DNA reads TGTGCCAGCAAGCGGGAGTCCTACGAGCAGTACTTC. Amino acid sequence: CASKRESYEQYF.

The gene calls are TRBV18 and TRBJ2-5; D is perhaps TRBD1 (6 bases). CDR3 length: 16 amino acids. Germline CDR1 KGHSH, CDR2 LQKENI. Trimming cost V 3 bases and J 7 bases, with 21 bases left between them. The CDR3 region has the DNA TGTGCCAGCTCACCGGGGGAGCGGTACTCCAGGGGGACCCAGTACTTC. Translation gives CASSPGERYSRGTQYF.

This clone has more than one count but fewer than ten. V usage is TRBV9 and J usage is TRBJ2-2; possibly TRBD2 for D (5 bases). The CDR3 is made up of 15 amino acids. V was clipped by 3 bases and J by 1 base, with 10 bases between them. Germline CDR1 SGDLS, CDR2 YYNGEE. DNA of the CDR3: TGTGCCAGCAGCGCTTCGGACTTGAACACCGGGGAGCTGTTTTTT. This codes for CASSASDLNTGELFF.

V is TRBV13 and J is TRBJ2-7; 10 bases match TRBD2. The germline V gene encodes CDR1 PRHDT and CDR2 FYEKMQ (reference sequence). Losses at the gene ends were 4 bases for V and 1 base for J; bases not matched to a gene: 7. The CDR3 consists of 16 residues. CDR3 residues: CASSSRRLAGSYEQYF. In nucleotides, the CDR3 is TGTGCCAGCAGCTCTCGGAGACTAGCGGGTTCCTACGAGCAGTACTTC.

The V gene is TRBV18, the J gene TRBJ1-1; 8 nucleotides agree with TRBD1. The CDR3 is 15 residues long. V was clipped by 4 bases and J by 2 bases; unmatched bases: 6. The V gene's germline CDR1 is KGHSH and CDR2 LQKENI. CDR3 coding DNA: TGTGCCAGCTCACAACGGACAGGGACTAACACTGAAGCTTTCTTT. Its protein is CASSQRTGTNTEAFF.

The rearrangement uses TRBV15 and TRBJ2-5; D call uncertain. The CDR3 extends over 15 amino acids. From germline, CDR1 is LNHNV and CDR2 YYDKDF (reference sequence). V lost 0 bases and J lost 5, with 13 bases in between. For the CDR3, the DNA is TGTGCCACCAGCAGAGATAACACAGTCCGGGAGACCCAGTACTTC. This gives the protein CATSRDNTVRETQYF.

The chain combines TRBV5-4 with TRBJ2-1; tentatively, D is TRBD1 (5 bases). CDR3 length equals 14 residues. CDR1 and CDR2 from the germline V gene are SGHNT and YYREEE (reference sequence). V shed 5 bases and J shed 0 bases, with 9 bases lying between them. The CDR3, as DNA: TGTGCCAGCAGTCCTAGGGGCTCCTACAATGAGCAGTTCTTC. Protein sequence: CASSPRGSYNEQFF.